This entry describes one TCR beta chain. The antigen is undetermined. Only in-frame clones appear in the TCRdb table, and some are missing; sequencing was by immunoSEQ multiplex PCR. Among around 2.5 million clones listed, 93% were seen once. V lost 5 bases and J lost 9, with 13 bases in between. Germline V lookup: CDR1 SGHTA, CDR2 FQGNSA. There are 13 residues in the CDR3. This sample is part of a study of shared clonotypes between healthy human individuals. Study conclusions and caveats: With few donors, the genetic and exposure-history diversity represented was limited.

The clonotype originates from a man aged 18 to 30 in good health. Some clones in this sample may be carry-over from other donors' samples. This chain connects TRBV7-2 to TRBJ2-2; either TRBD1 or TRBD2 may supply D (5 bases each). The sample taken for sequencing was naive CD4+ T cells from PBMCs. Specified subset: CD45RA+ positively selected. CDR3 sequence reads: CASSPGTSRELFF. CDR3 sequence (DNA): TGTGCCAGCAGCCCTGGGACCAGCCGGGAGCTGTTTTTT.